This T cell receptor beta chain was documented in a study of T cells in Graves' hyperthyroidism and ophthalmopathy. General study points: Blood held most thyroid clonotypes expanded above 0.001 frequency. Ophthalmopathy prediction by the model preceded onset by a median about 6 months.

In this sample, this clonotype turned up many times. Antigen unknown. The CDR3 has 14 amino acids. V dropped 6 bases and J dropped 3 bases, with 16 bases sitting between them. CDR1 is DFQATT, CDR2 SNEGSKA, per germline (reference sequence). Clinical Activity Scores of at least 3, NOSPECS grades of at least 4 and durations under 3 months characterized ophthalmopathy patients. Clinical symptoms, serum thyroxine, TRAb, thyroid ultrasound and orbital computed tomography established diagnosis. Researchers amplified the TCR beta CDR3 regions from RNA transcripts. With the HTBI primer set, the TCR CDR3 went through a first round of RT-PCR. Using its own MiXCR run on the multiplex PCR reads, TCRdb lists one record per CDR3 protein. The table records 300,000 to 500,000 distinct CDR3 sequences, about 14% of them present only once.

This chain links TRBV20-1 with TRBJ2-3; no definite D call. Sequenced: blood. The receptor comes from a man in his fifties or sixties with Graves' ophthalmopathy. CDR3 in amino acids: CSASDADVTDTQYF. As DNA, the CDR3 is TGCAGTGCCAGCGACGCAGACGTGACAGATACGCAGTATTTT.